Below are 26 T cell receptor beta chains sequenced from a single sample in a study of T cell repertoires in cytomegalovirus infection. MiXCR, run by TCRdb on the reads, gives a single entry per CDR3 protein. The repertoire holds roughly 78,000 distinct CDR3 sequences, roughly 40% seen once, with 93% in the top ten. Their cognate antigens are unknown. The sample here was CD8+ T cells from cultured PBMCs, taken from culture after CMV antigen stimulation. Source of these receptors: a human donor in good health (CMV status not recorded). Some clones in this sample may be carry-over from other donors' samples.

J is TRBJ2-2 and V is TRBV7-9; D might be TRBD1 (5 bases). Per germline, CDR1 SEHNR and CDR2 FQNEAQ (reference sequence). CDR3 length: 16 residues. The V gene lost 7 bases and the J gene lost 2 bases, with 17 bases spanning the gap. CDR3 nucleotides: TGTGCCAGCACCCTAAATCAGGGTCTTAACACCGGGGAGCTGTTTTTT. Translation: CASTLNQGLNTGELFF.

This clonotype has a handful of counts. V usage is TRBV7-9 and J usage is TRBJ1-2, with D unresolved. Germline loops: CDR1 SEHNR, CDR2 FQNEAQ (reference sequence). This CDR3 is 18 amino acids long. V lost 1 base to trimming and J lost 4 bases, with 22 bases between them. The DNA for the CDR3 is TGTGCCAGCAGCTTAGGAAGCATAACGGCAGCCGATCTCTATGGCTACACCTTC. Protein product: CASSLGSITAADLYGYTF.

This chain joins TRBV4-2 and TRBJ2-7, with D perhaps being TRBD1 or TRBD2 (5 bases each). CDR1 is LGHNA, CDR2 YNFKEQ, per germline. Trimming shortened V by 3 bases and J by 3 bases, and 9 bases separated the two germline ends. The CDR3 is 13 amino acids. DNA for the CDR3: TGTGCCAGCAGCCAGCCGGGACGCTACGAGCAGTACTTC. This sequence encodes CASSQPGRYEQYF.

The J gene is TRBJ2-1, the V gene TRBV6-5, with 7 bases lining up with TRBD1. CDR1 is MNHEY, CDR2 SVGAGI, per germline. The CDR3 covers 13 residues. V gave up 4 bases and J gave up 9 bases; unmatched junction bases: 6. The CDR3 bases are TGTGCCAGCAGTTTCCGGGACAGTCCTGAGCAGTTCTTC. Residues: CASSFRDSPEQFF.

This chain links TRBV5-4 with TRBJ2-1; 9 bases are shared with TRBD1. Trimming at V came to 4 bases and at J to 8 bases, leaving 13 bases not matched to a gene. CDR1 and CDR2 (germline): SGHNT, YYREEE (reference sequence). The CDR3 extends over 16 amino acids. The CDR3 sequence is CASSDSGTGQMYEQFF. The CDR3 nucleotides are TGTGCCAGCAGCGACTCCGGGACAGGGCAAATGTATGAGCAGTTCTTC.

This clonotype has a handful of counts. The J gene is TRBJ1-1, the V gene TRBV20-1; D gene uncertain. Germline assignment: CDR1 DFQATT and CDR2 SNEGSKA (reference sequence). This CDR3 spans 14 amino acids. Trimming left V 3 bases short and J 4 bases short, with 15 bases between. CDR3 coding DNA: TGCAGTGCTAGCCGTCCCGGCGGCGTCACTGAAGCTTTCTTT. This sequence encodes CSASRPGGVTEAFF.

V is TRBV7-9 and J is TRBJ2-5, with D perhaps matching TRBD1 (5 bases). V was shortened by 5 bases and J by 2 bases, with 18 bases between the two germline ends. The CDR3 extends over 16 amino acids. Germline V gene sequence: CDR1 SEHNR, CDR2 FQNEAQ (reference sequence). Here the CDR3 DNA reads TGTGCCAGCAGCCCGTCTTTGCTGGGGCAACAAGAGACCCAGTACTTC. This gives the protein CASSPSLLGQQETQYF.

This clonotype was counted between two and nine times. The chain couples TRBV12-3 or TRBV12-4 to TRBJ2-7, with D possibly called TRBD1 or TRBD2 (5 bases each). V was shortened by 9 bases and J by 5 bases, with 17 bases between the two germline ends. This CDR3 is built from 13 residues. CDR3 residues: CASGKRGLDEQYF. CDR3 bases: TGTGCCAGTGGGAAGAGGGGCCTGGACGAGCAGTACTTC.

The genes are TRBV7-9 and TRBJ2-7; perhaps TRBD1 as D (5 bases). With 1 base removed from V and 6 bases from J, the gap between germline ends came to 7 bases. The CDR3 covers 12 residues. Per the germline V gene, CDR1 is SEHNR and CDR2 is FQNEAQ (reference sequence). CDR3 amino acids: CASSLVRGEQYF. The CDR3 coding sequence is TGTGCCAGCAGCTTAGTTAGGGGCGAGCAGTACTTC.

The J gene is TRBJ2-7, the V gene TRBV7-4, with no clear D. The germline gives CDR1 SGHVT, CDR2 SQSDAQ. CDR3 length: 15 residues. V dropped 0 bases and J dropped 0 bases, with 9 bases sitting between them. The CDR3 protein is CASSLASSASYEQYF. CDR3 DNA sequence: TGTGCCAGCAGCTTAGCATCGTCCGCCTCCTACGAGCAGTACTTC.

The chain carries TRBV11-2 and TRBJ2-1; 7 bases are a match to TRBD2. V shed 0 bases and J 3 bases; nucleotides not matched to a gene: 5. The CDR3 contains 16 residues. CDR1 is SGHAT, CDR2 FQNNGV, per germline. CDR3 nucleotide sequence: TGTGCCAGCAGCTTAGATCACAGCGGGGTCTACAATGAGCAGTTCTTC. It yields the protein CASSLDHSGVYNEQFF.

Only a few counts were recorded for this clonotype. J is TRBJ1-2 and V is TRBV7-8; 8 nucleotides match TRBD1. The junction had 3 bases not matched to a gene; V was cut back by 5 bases and J by 4 bases. CDR1 is SGHVS, CDR2 FQNEAQ, per germline. CDR3 length: 13 residues. Here the CDR3 reads CASSLGQGYGYTF. As DNA, the CDR3 is TGTGCCAGCAGCCTAGGACAGGGCTATGGCTACACCTTC.

This clonotype was seen a few times. The CDR3 DNA reads as TGTGCCAGCAGCTCTGACGACAACACTGAAGCTTTCTTT. It specifies CASSSDDNTEAFF. The gene calls are TRBV7-8 and TRBJ1-1; D ambiguous. Trimming cost V 4 bases and J 2 bases, with 8 bases left between them. This CDR3 comprises 13 residues. Per the germline V gene, CDR1 is SGHVS and CDR2 is FQNEAQ.

This chain uses TRBV6-8 with TRBJ1-5; TRBD1 is a possible D gene (5 bases). CDR1 and CDR2 (germline): MNHGY, SAAAGT. This CDR3 is built from 13 residues. V gave up 3 bases and J gave up 5 bases, with 8 bases separating them. This CDR3 reads CASSYQGHQPQHF. The CDR3 DNA reads TGTGCCAGCAGTTATCAGGGCCATCAGCCCCAGCATTTT.

The chain uses TRBV10-3 and TRBJ2-1; 9 nucleotides align to TRBD1. This CDR3 contains 14 residues. Germline V gene lookup returns CDR1 ENHRY and CDR2 SYGVKD. V gave up 7 bases and J gave up 7 bases; unmatched junction bases: 8. CDR3 residues: CAITSDRGPNEQFF. CDR3 nucleotide sequence: TGTGCCATCACATCGGACAGGGGCCCAAATGAGCAGTTCTTC.

The chain has TRBV24-1 and TRBJ2-7, with D unclear. V lost 9 bases and J 0 bases, leaving 8 bases between the germline ends. CDR1 is KGHDR and CDR2 is SFDVKD in the germline V gene. This CDR3 comprises 12 residues. CDR3 in DNA: TGTGCCACCGTCCGCATCTCCTACGAGCAGTACTTC. Amino acids: CATVRISYEQYF.

The chain joins TRBV6-4 to TRBJ1-1; D perhaps matches TRBD1 (5 bases). CDR3 length: 13 residues. Germline V gene data show CDR1 as MRHNA and CDR2 as SNTAGT. Trimming removed 6 bases at V and 1 base at J, with 9 bases between. CDR3 DNA: TGTGCCAGCAGGGACACGCCGAACACTGAAGCTTTCTTT. Encoded protein: CASRDTPNTEAFF.

This chain connects TRBV4-3 to TRBJ2-2; D not resolved. This CDR3 spans 14 amino acids. Trimming removed 0 bases at V and 1 base at J, with 3 bases between. Germline V gives CDR1 LGHNA, CDR2 YSLEER. The CDR3 region is CASSQDRNTGELFF. The CDR3, as DNA: TGCGCCAGCAGCCAAGATCGGAACACCGGGGAGCTGTTTTTT.

This chain connects TRBV6-2 or TRBV6-3 to TRBJ2-7, with unresolved D. Germline V lookup: CDR1 MNHEY, CDR2 SVGEGT. CDR3 length equals 16 residues. V was shortened by 0 bases and J by 6 bases, with 18 bases between the two germline ends. This CDR3 is CASSYSTVPPWCEQYF. CDR3 bases: TGTGCCAGCAGTTACTCCACAGTGCCACCTTGGTGCGAGCAGTACTTC.

Many counts were recorded for this clonotype. The chain combines TRBV7-6 with TRBJ2-1; TRBD2 agrees at 8 bases. After removal of 2 bases from V and 4 bases from J, the junction contained 10 bases not matched to a gene. The CDR3 loop spans 17 amino acids. Germline V gene sequence: CDR1 SGHVS, CDR2 FNYEAQ. The CDR3 sequence is CASSLLASRGAYNEQFF. Written as DNA, the CDR3 is TGTGCCAGCAGCTTACTTGCCTCGCGGGGGGCGTACAATGAGCAGTTCTTC. Based on the CDR3 plus reference TRBV7-6 and TRBJ2-1, the full variable domain is GAGVSQSPRYKVTKRGQDVALRCDPISGHVSLYWYRQALGQGPEFLTYFNYEAQQDKSGLPNDRFSAERPEGSISTLTIQRTEQRDSAMYRCASSLLASRGAYNEQFFGPGTRLTVL.

This clonotype was recorded many times. The chain combines TRBV7-2 with TRBJ2-1; 8 nucleotides line up with TRBD2. Trimming removed 6 bases from V and 5 bases from J; junction bases left unmatched: 15. The germline V gene encodes CDR1 SGHTA and CDR2 FQGNSA. This CDR3 comprises 17 residues. CDR3 DNA sequence: TGTGCCAGCAGACCGATCCCCCTGCGGGGGGAAAACAATGAGCAGTTCTTC. Encoded protein: CASRPIPLRGENNEQFF.

This clonotype was counted only a few times. V gene TRBV6-2 or TRBV6-3 combines with J gene TRBJ2-3; D may be TRBD2 (5 bases). Germline assignment: CDR1 MNHEY and CDR2 SVGEGT. Trimming removed 6 bases from V and 6 bases from J, with 31 bases in between. The CDR3 totals 19 residues. The CDR3 region has the DNA TGTGCCAGCAGGCCGGACCTAATAGGAGGCAGGTCGCCCGGTGATACGCAGTATTTT. Residues: CASRPDLIGGRSPGDTQYF.

The chain couples TRBV7-4 to TRBJ1-1; 7 bases match TRBD1. From germline, CDR1 is SGHVT and CDR2 SQSDAQ. Trimming removed 5 bases from V and 12 bases from J; junction bases left unmatched: 12. CDR3 size: 13 residues. In DNA, the CDR3 is TGTGCCAGCAGCCCCCCCGGACAGGTTCTACCTTTCTTT. Protein: CASSPPGQVLPFF.

The CDR3 loop reads CASSSSFSGGHLYNEQFF. Here the CDR3 DNA reads TGTGCCAGCAGCTCCTCCTTTAGCGGGGGACACCTTTACAATGAGCAGTTCTTC. The chain is built from TRBV7-8 and TRBJ2-1, with 9 bases lining up with TRBD2. Trimming cost V 4 bases and J 4 bases; bases outside gene matches: 14. Germline CDR1 SGHVS, CDR2 FQNEAQ. The CDR3 extends over 18 amino acids.

The chain recombines TRBV4-1 with TRBJ1-5, with D perhaps matching TRBD1 (6 bases). This CDR3 is 18 amino acids long. The germline V gene has CDR1 MGHRA and CDR2 YSYEKL. V dropped 0 bases and J dropped 3 bases, with 18 bases sitting between them. The CDR3 bases are TGCGCCAGCAGCCAAGATTCAAAGGTGGGGGACAACAATCAGCCCCAGCATTTT. Protein sequence: CASSQDSKVGDNNQPQHF.

This chain joins TRBV14 and TRBJ2-5; 9 positions agree with TRBD1. V lost 5 bases to trimming and J lost 2 bases; unmatched junction nucleotides: 6. The V gene's germline CDR1 is SGHDN and CDR2 FVKESK. CDR3 size: 15 residues. The CDR3 coding sequence is TGTGCCAGCAGCTCCCGGGACAGGGCTCAAGAGACCCAGTACTTC. This encodes CASSSRDRAQETQYF.